These T cell receptor beta chains were read from a single sample in a study of blood T cell repertoires in COVID-19. Data came from immunoSEQ multiplex PCR; TCRdb stores just in-frame clones and leaves some out. The table shows fewer than 300,000 clones, with 80% to 95% occurring only once. The source material was peripheral blood. These receptor sequences come from a woman younger than 45 with COVID-19, enrolled during active disease. CDR3s include the opening cysteine and the closing phenylalanine or tryptophan. A D gene is named only where the DNA matches it firmly. The listing skips clone size in some rows; elsewhere it reads once, few, many or a size class.

j_gene: TRBJ2-1
abundance: NA
v_gene: TRBV11-2
d_gene: NA
CDR3aa: CASSLLASSYNEQFF
CDR3nt: TGTGCCAGCAGCTTACTAGCGAGCTCCTACAATGAGCAGTTCTTC

j_gene: TRBJ2-2
abundance: NA
v_gene: TRBV27
d_gene: TRBD1
CDR3aa: CASSRDREKTGELFF
CDR3nt: TGTGCCAGCAGTCGGGACAGGGAGAAGACCGGGGAGCTGTTTTTT

j_gene: TRBJ2-2
abundance: NA
v_gene: TRBV7-6
d_gene: TRBD2
CDR3aa: CAARTNSGRPGELFF
CDR3nt: TGTGCCGCCAGGACTAATAGCGGGAGACCCGGGGAGCTGTTTTTT

j_gene: TRBJ1-1
abundance: NA
v_gene: TRBV27
d_gene: TRBD1
CDR3aa: CASSYQGGAEAFF
CDR3nt: TGTGCCAGCAGTTATCAGGGGGGTGCTGAAGCTTTCTTT

j_gene: TRBJ2-5
abundance: NA
v_gene: TRBV30
d_gene: TRBD2
CDR3aa: CAWSWGLAGPEAQYF
CDR3nt: TGTGCCTGGAGTTGGGGTCTAGCGGGCCCCGAGGCCCAGTACTTC

j_gene: TRBJ1-1
abundance: NA
v_gene: TRBV24-1
d_gene: TRBD1
CDR3aa: CATSEGRGPMNTEAFF
CDR3nt: TGTGCCACCAGTGAGGGCAGGGGGCCCATGAACACTGAAGCTTTCTTT

j_gene: TRBJ1-1
abundance: NA
v_gene: TRBV5-6
d_gene: TRBD1
CDR3aa: CASSFVTGDPEAFF
CDR3nt: TGTGCCAGCAGCTTCGTCACAGGGGACCCTGAAGCTTTCTTT

j_gene: TRBJ2-1
abundance: once
v_gene: TRBV4-1
d_gene: TRBD2
CDR3aa: CASSQDLALAGERDSYNEQFF
CDR3nt: TGCGCCAGCAGCCAAGATTTGGCACTAGCGGGAGAAAGAGACTCCTACAATGAGCAGTTCTTC

j_gene: TRBJ2-3
abundance: NA
v_gene: TRBV24-1
d_gene: TRBD2
CDR3aa: CATSGLAGGRDTQYF
CDR3nt: TGTGCCACCAGTGGTCTAGCGGGAGGGAGAGATACGCAGTATTTT

j_gene: TRBJ1-2
abundance: NA
v_gene: TRBV28
d_gene: TRBD1
CDR3aa: CASKSTGTGNYGYTF
CDR3nt: TGTGCCAGCAAGTCCACCGGGACAGGGAACTATGGCTACACCTTC

j_gene: TRBJ1-5
abundance: NA
v_gene: TRBV10-3
d_gene: NA
CDR3aa: CAISEGGDQPQHF
CDR3nt: TGTGCCATCAGTGAGGGCGGGGATCAGCCCCAGCATTTT

j_gene: TRBJ2-7
abundance: NA
v_gene: TRBV23-1
d_gene: TRBD1
CDR3aa: CASSQGDRGSYEQYF
CDR3nt: TGCGCCAGCAGTCAAGGGGACAGGGGTTCCTACGAGCAGTACTTC

j_gene: TRBJ2-7
abundance: NA
v_gene: TRBV27
d_gene: NA
CDR3aa: CASSTGLVRYEQYF
CDR3nt: TGTGCCAGCAGCACTGGACTGGTCCGATACGAGCAGTACTTC

j_gene: TRBJ2-7
abundance: NA
v_gene: TRBV12-3/TRBV12-4
d_gene: NA
CDR3aa: CASGGNLPYEQYF
CDR3nt: TGTGCCAGCGGCGGGAACCTCCCCTACGAGCAGTACTTC

j_gene: TRBJ2-1
abundance: NA
v_gene: TRBV27
d_gene: TRBD2
CDR3aa: CASSLGSGRAGEQFF
CDR3nt: TGTGCCAGCAGTTTAGGTAGCGGGAGGGCCGGAGAGCAGTTCTTC

j_gene: TRBJ2-7
abundance: NA
v_gene: TRBV5-1
d_gene: NA
CDR3aa: CASSLARDEQYF
CDR3nt: TGCGCCAGCAGCTTGGCCAGGGACGAGCAGTACTTC

j_gene: TRBJ2-1
abundance: NA
v_gene: TRBV27
d_gene: TRBD2
CDR3aa: CASSSGLAGSYNEQFF
CDR3nt: TGTGCCAGCAGTAGCGGACTAGCGGGATCCTACAATGAGCAGTTCTTC

j_gene: TRBJ1-4
abundance: NA
v_gene: TRBV7-3
d_gene: TRBD1
CDR3aa: CASSPSDRAGEKLFF
CDR3nt: TGTGCCAGCAGCCCTTCGGACAGGGCAGGAGAAAAACTGTTTTTT

j_gene: TRBJ1-2
abundance: NA
v_gene: TRBV7-9
d_gene: NA
CDR3aa: CASSSDRDTINYGYTF
CDR3nt: TGTGCCAGCAGCTCCGACCGGGACACCATCAACTATGGCTACACCTTC

j_gene: TRBJ2-2
abundance: NA
v_gene: TRBV27
d_gene: TRBD2
CDR3aa: CASSLSPSGYAGELFF
CDR3nt: TGTGCCAGCAGTTTATCCCCTAGCGGGTACGCCGGGGAGCTGTTTTTT

j_gene: TRBJ1-2
abundance: NA
v_gene: TRBV19
d_gene: NA
CDR3aa: CASNQGSANYGYTF
CDR3nt: TGTGCCAGTAATCAGGGATCGGCTAACTATGGCTACACCTTC

j_gene: TRBJ1-4
abundance: once
v_gene: TRBV5-1
d_gene: NA
CDR3aa: CARDNSNEKLFF
CDR3nt: TGCGCCAGGGACAACAGTAATGAAAAACTGTTTTTT

j_gene: TRBJ2-7
abundance: NA
v_gene: TRBV18
d_gene: TRBD1
CDR3aa: CASSPKGGRDGSYEQYF
CDR3nt: TGTGCCAGCTCACCGAAAGGGGGCCGGGACGGCTCCTACGAGCAGTACTTC

j_gene: TRBJ1-2
abundance: NA
v_gene: TRBV5-6
d_gene: NA
CDR3aa: CASSHPRFWAASF
CDR3nt: TGTGCCAGCAGCCACCCGAGATTTTGGGCTGCCTCCTTC

j_gene: TRBJ2-3
abundance: NA
v_gene: TRBV2
d_gene: TRBD1
CDR3aa: CASSVDRSTDTQYF
CDR3nt: TGTGCCAGCAGTGTGGACAGGAGCACAGATACGCAGTATTTT

j_gene: TRBJ2-7
abundance: NA
v_gene: TRBV5-1
d_gene: NA
CDR3aa: CASSYQQDYEQYF
CDR3nt: TGCGCCAGCAGCTATCAACAGGACTACGAGCAGTACTTC

j_gene: TRBJ2-7
abundance: NA
v_gene: TRBV29-1
d_gene: TRBD2
CDR3aa: CSVEIGGTYEQYF
CDR3nt: TGCAGCGTTGAAATCGGGGGGACCTACGAGCAGTACTTC

j_gene: TRBJ1-2
abundance: NA
v_gene: TRBV20-1
d_gene: NA
CDR3aa: CSASQRQINYGYTF
CDR3nt: TGCAGTGCTAGTCAACGACAGATTAACTATGGCTACACCTTC

j_gene: TRBJ2-1
abundance: once
v_gene: TRBV11-3
d_gene: TRBD2
CDR3aa: CASSFGLANDEQFF
CDR3nt: TGTGCCAGCAGCTTCGGACTAGCTAACGATGAGCAGTTCTTC

j_gene: TRBJ2-7
abundance: NA
v_gene: TRBV25-1
d_gene: TRBD1
CDR3aa: CASSPGTEIYEQYF
CDR3nt: TGTGCCAGCAGCCCCGGGACAGAGATTTACGAGCAGTACTTC

j_gene: TRBJ2-7
abundance: NA
v_gene: TRBV7-2
d_gene: NA
CDR3aa: CASSLAALHSYEQYF
CDR3nt: TGTGCCAGCAGCTTAGCCGCCTTACACTCCTACGAGCAGTACTTC

j_gene: TRBJ2-1
abundance: NA
v_gene: TRBV3-1/TRBV3-2
d_gene: TRBD2
CDR3aa: CASSPGLSFYNEQFF
CDR3nt: TGTGCCAGCAGCCCGGGACTATCGTTCTACAATGAGCAGTTCTTC

j_gene: TRBJ2-7
abundance: NA
v_gene: TRBV3-1/TRBV3-2
d_gene: NA
CDR3aa: CASSLNQGWEQYF
CDR3nt: TGTGCCAGCAGTCTCAATCAGGGCTGGGAGCAGTACTTC

j_gene: TRBJ2-1
abundance: NA
v_gene: TRBV15
d_gene: TRBD2
CDR3aa: CATSSTLAGRVGEQFF
CDR3nt: TGTGCCACCAGCAGCACCTTAGCGGGGAGGGTAGGGGAGCAGTTCTTC

j_gene: TRBJ2-7
abundance: NA
v_gene: TRBV19
d_gene: NA
CDR3aa: CASSGLPRSYEQYF
CDR3nt: TGTGCCAGTAGTGGGCTCCCCCGCTCCTACGAGCAGTACTTC

j_gene: TRBJ2-7
abundance: NA
v_gene: TRBV7-3
d_gene: NA
CDR3aa: CASRRTESYEQYF
CDR3nt: TGTGCCAGCAGACGGACAGAGTCCTACGAGCAGTACTTC

j_gene: TRBJ2-5
abundance: NA
v_gene: TRBV5-4
d_gene: TRBD2
CDR3aa: CASSPLLAGGGRETQYF
CDR3nt: TGTGCCAGCAGCCCATTACTAGCGGGAGGAGGTAGGGAGACCCAGTACTTC

j_gene: TRBJ2-7
abundance: NA
v_gene: TRBV27
d_gene: NA
CDR3aa: CASSNSGISYEQYF
CDR3nt: TGTGCCAGCAGTAATTCAGGGATCTCCTACGAGCAGTACTTC

j_gene: TRBJ1-2
abundance: NA
v_gene: TRBV7-8
d_gene: TRBD1
CDR3aa: CASSPTGGAGYTF
CDR3nt: TGTGCCAGCAGTCCGACAGGGGGCGCGGGCTACACCTTC

j_gene: TRBJ1-4
abundance: NA
v_gene: TRBV6-5
d_gene: NA
CDR3aa: CASTSGRGYEKLFF
CDR3nt: TGTGCCAGCACCTCCGGTAGGGGGTATGAAAAACTGTTTTTT

j_gene: TRBJ2-2
abundance: NA
v_gene: TRBV4-2
d_gene: TRBD2
CDR3aa: CASSQDGTTSRYTGELFF
CDR3nt: TGTGCCAGCAGCCAAGATGGTACGACTAGCCGGTACACCGGGGAGCTGTTTTTT

j_gene: TRBJ2-2
abundance: NA
v_gene: TRBV7-2
d_gene: NA
CDR3aa: CASKKAGSVNTGELFF
CDR3nt: TGTGCCAGCAAAAAAGCGGGTAGCGTTAACACCGGGGAGCTGTTTTTT

j_gene: TRBJ2-5
abundance: NA
v_gene: TRBV7-2
d_gene: NA
CDR3aa: CASSLARLQETQYF
CDR3nt: TGTGCCAGCAGCTTAGCTCGTCTCCAAGAGACCCAGTACTTC

j_gene: TRBJ1-1
abundance: NA
v_gene: TRBV4-1
d_gene: TRBD1
CDR3aa: CASSQADRETEAFF
CDR3nt: TGCGCCAGCAGCCAAGCTGACAGGGAAACTGAAGCTTTCTTT